The following is a T cell receptor (beta chain) sequence with its context. Its antigen is still unknown. With cryopreserved PBMCs as the source, approximately 2 micrograms of genomic DNA went to TCR beta libraries. TCRdb keeps only in-frame clones here, not all; method: immunoSEQ multiplex PCR. This table holds some 130,000 clones, around 90% found once. The data derive from a study of cytotoxic CD8 clonotypes in ibrutinib-treated CLL. About the research overall: Recorded responses included around 25 partial and 2 complete; following median about 68 months, roughly 15 stayed remitted and some 12 progressed. Specimens for response were gathered following a median around a year of therapy, spanning 6 to 36.

Broader study findings: Sampling times, which were not matched between the groups, differed between sustained-remission patients and progressing patients.

CDR1 and CDR2 from the germline V gene are GTSNPN and SVGIG (reference sequence). With 8 bases clipped from V and 6 bases from J, the junction kept 6 bases outside the gene matches. The CDR3 runs to 12 residues. This sequence was found in a human donor with chronic lymphocytic leukemia. This specimen was PBMCs, taken after 12 months of ibrutinib treatment. The chain links TRBV30 to TRBJ2-7, with 11 bases aligning to TRBD2. The CDR3 DNA is TGTGCCAGTAGCGGGAGGGCGGCCGAGCAGTACTTC. Encoded protein: CASSGRAAEQYF.